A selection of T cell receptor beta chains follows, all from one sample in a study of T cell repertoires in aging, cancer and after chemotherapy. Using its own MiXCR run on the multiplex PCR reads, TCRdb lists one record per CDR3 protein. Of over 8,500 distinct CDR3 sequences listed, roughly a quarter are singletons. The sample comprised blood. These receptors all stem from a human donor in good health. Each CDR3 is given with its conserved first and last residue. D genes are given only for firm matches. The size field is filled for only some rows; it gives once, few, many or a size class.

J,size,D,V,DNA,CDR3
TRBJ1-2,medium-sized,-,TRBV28,TGTGCCAGCAGTCCTGCCTCCTATGGCTACACCTTC,CASSPASYGYTF
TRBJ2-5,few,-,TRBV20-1,TGCAGTGCTAGGCGGCCGTCTAAGAGCCAGTACTTC,CSARRPSKSQYF
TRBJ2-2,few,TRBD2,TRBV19,TGTGCCAGTAGATGGGGCACAGCCTCGGGACTAGCGGGAGGAGGTCGCACCGGGGAGCTGTTTTTT,CASRWGTASGLAGGGRTGELFF
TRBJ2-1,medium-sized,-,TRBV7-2,TGTGCCAGCAGCGGGACACCTTCCAGTGAGCAGTTCTTC,CASSGTPSSEQFF
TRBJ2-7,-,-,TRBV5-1,TGCGCCAGCAAAACAGAGATAGGGACCTACGAGCAGTACTTC,CASKTEIGTYEQYF
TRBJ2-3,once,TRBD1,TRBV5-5,TGTGCCAGCAGCTTGGCCCACGGACAGGAAAATACGCAGTATTTT,CASSLAHGQENTQYF
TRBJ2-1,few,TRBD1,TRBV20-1,TGCAGTGCTCGGACAGGGGGGCATGAGCAGTTCTTC,CSARTGGHEQFF
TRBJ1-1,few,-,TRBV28,TGTGCCAGCAGTTCCGGGACACGGAGGTTGAACACTGAAGCTTTCTTT,CASSSGTRRLNTEAFF
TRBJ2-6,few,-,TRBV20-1,TGCAGTGGAGAGGGGTCTGGGGCCAACGTCCTGACTTTC,CSGEGSGANVLTF
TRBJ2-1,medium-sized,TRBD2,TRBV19,TGTGCCAGTAAACGAGGACTAGCGGAGTACAATGAGCAGTTCTTC,CASKRGLAEYNEQFF
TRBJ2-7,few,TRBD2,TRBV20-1,TGCAGTGCTAGAGTAGAACTAGCGGGAGGGCCACCTTCCTACGAGCAGTACTTC,CSARVELAGGPPSYEQYF
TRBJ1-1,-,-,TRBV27,TGTGCCAGCAGTTTATCCCCGAGCGCTGAAGCTTTCTTT,CASSLSPSAEAFF
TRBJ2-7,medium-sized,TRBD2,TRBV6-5,TGTGCCAGCAGTTTAGGAGCGGGAGGAACGCGTGAGCAGTACTTC,CASSLGAGGTREQYF
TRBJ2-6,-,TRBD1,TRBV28,TGTGCCAGCAGACCTACCGGGACAGCAACCTCTGGGGCCAACGTCCTGACTTTC,CASRPTGTATSGANVLTF
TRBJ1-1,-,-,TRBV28,TGTGCCAGCAGCCACAATCCGATGGGGCACTGGTGGACTGAAGCTTTCTTT,CASSHNPMGHWWTEAFF
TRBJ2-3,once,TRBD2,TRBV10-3,TGTGCCATCAGTAAGTCGTTAGCGGGGGTCACAGATACGCAGTATTTT,CAISKSLAGVTDTQYF
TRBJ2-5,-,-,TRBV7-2,TGTGCCAGCAGCCCAGCGAGGGGGTCCCAAGAGACCCAGTACTTC,CASSPARGSQETQYF
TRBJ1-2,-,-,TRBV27,TGTGCCAGCAGTTCGGACAGCCGCGGGGGCTACACCTTC,CASSSDSRGGYTF
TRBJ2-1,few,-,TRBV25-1,TGTGCCAGCAGTTGGGGATACAATGAGCAGTTCTTC,CASSWGYNEQFF
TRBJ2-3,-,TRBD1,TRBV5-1,TGCGCCAGCAGCTTGGTGTCCGGACAGGGGTGGATGCCAGATACGCAGTATTTT,CASSLVSGQGWMPDTQYF
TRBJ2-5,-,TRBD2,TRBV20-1,TGCAGTGCTAGAGGCACTAGCGGGGTAGAGACCCAGTACTTC,CSARGTSGVETQYF
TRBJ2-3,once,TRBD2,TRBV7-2,TGTGCCAGCAGCCCTCGGGGGGGACTAGCGGGAGTAGATACGCAGTATTTT,CASSPRGGLAGVDTQYF
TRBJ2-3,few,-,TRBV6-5,TGTGCCAGCAGTTACTCTTCCGGCGTTAGCACAGATACGCAGTATTTT,CASSYSSGVSTDTQYF
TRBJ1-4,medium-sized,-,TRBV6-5,TGTGCCAGCAGTCCCAGGGGAGGTGAAAAACTGTTTTTT,CASSPRGGEKLFF
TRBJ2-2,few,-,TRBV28,TGTGCCAGCAGTCCGGGACATACGGCCGGGGAGCTGTTTTTT,CASSPGHTAGELFF
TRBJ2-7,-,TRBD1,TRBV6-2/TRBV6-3,TGTGCCAGCAAACCCCCGGCAGGGGGAGAGCAGTACTTC,CASKPPAGGEQYF
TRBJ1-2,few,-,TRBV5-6,TGTGCCAGCAGCTTGGACAGTGACTATGGCTACACCTTC,CASSLDSDYGYTF
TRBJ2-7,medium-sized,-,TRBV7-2,TGTGCCAGCAGCTTAAGCCACGAGCAGTACTTC,CASSLSHEQYF
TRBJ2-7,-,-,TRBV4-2,TGTGCCAGCAGCCAAGATTACGGGGCGAGCTCCTACGAGCAGTACTTC,CASSQDYGASSYEQYF
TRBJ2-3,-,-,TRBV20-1,TGCAGTGCTAGAGTGGGGTGGGGGGGCACAGATACGCAGTATTTT,CSARVGWGGTDTQYF
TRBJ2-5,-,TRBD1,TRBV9,TGTGCCAGCAGCCCCCGGGACAGGGGATCCCAAGAGACCCAGTACTTC,CASSPRDRGSQETQYF
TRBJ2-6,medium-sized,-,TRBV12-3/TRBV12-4,TGTGCCAGCAGTGGAGTAGGGCCAGTTAGTTCTGGGGCCAACGTCCTGACTTTC,CASSGVGPVSSGANVLTF
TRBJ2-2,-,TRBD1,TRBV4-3,TGCGCCAGCAGCTCCGGACAGGGGTCTAGCGGGGAGCTGTTTTTT,CASSSGQGSSGELFF
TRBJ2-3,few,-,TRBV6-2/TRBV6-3,TGTGCCAGCAGTTACATCCGAGGAGCAGGTAGCATGAATACGCAGTATTTT,CASSYIRGAGSMNTQYF
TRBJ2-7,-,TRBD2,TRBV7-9,TGTGCCAGAAGCTTGGTGCTACGTGGGGACTACAATGAGCAGTACTTC,CARSLVLRGDYNEQYF
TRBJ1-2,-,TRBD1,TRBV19,TGTGCCAGTAGTCTTCGCCGGGACAGGTCGGATGGCTACACCTTC,CASSLRRDRSDGYTF
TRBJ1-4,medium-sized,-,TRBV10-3,TGTGCCATCAGTGAGGACAGGCTCCTTAATGAAAAACTGTTTTTT,CAISEDRLLNEKLFF
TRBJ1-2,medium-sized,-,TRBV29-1,TGCAGCGTTGAAGATTGGGACACCTCTAACTATGGCTACACCTTC,CSVEDWDTSNYGYTF
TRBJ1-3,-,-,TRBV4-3,TGCGCCAGCAGCCAAGACCCAGGGAATGTGCCTGGAAACACCATATATTTT,CASSQDPGNVPGNTIYF